This TCR beta chain stems from a study of shared clonotypes between healthy human individuals. The wider study: Each donor had three CD4 naive, three CD4 memory, two CD8 naive and one CD8 memory plate.

Data came from immunoSEQ multiplex PCR; TCRdb stores just in-frame clones and leaves some out. The sample shows approximately 2.5 million clones, just over 90% of them seen only once. Findings and caveats of the study: With a few donors compared, around 5% of naive CD4 clonotypes were shared. Limitation of the genetic and exposure-history diversity represented came from the few donors.

The V gene's germline CDR1 is GTSNPN and CDR2 SVGIG (reference sequence). The V segment lost 4 bases and the J segment 0 bases; nucleotides outside the gene matches: 6. This CDR3 has 14 residues. Remarks on this clone: The antigen is not known.

The gene calls are TRBV30 and TRBJ2-7; 7 positions match TRBD2. The sequencing input was naive CD4+ T cells sorted from blood. Subset specified: CD45RA+ positively selected. The clonotype originates from a man between 18 and 29 years old in good health. In DNA, the CDR3 is TGTGCCTGGATGAGGAGCGGGGTCTCCTACGAGCAGTACTTC. Protein: CAWMRSGVSYEQYF. Using reference TRBV30 and TRBJ2-7 for the parts outside the CDR3, the full variable domain is SQTIHQWPATLVQPVGSPLSLECTVEGTSNPNLYWYRQAAGRGLQLLFYSVGIGQISSEVPQNLSASRPQDRQFILSSKKLLLSDSGFYLCAWMRSGVSYEQYFGPGTRLTVT.